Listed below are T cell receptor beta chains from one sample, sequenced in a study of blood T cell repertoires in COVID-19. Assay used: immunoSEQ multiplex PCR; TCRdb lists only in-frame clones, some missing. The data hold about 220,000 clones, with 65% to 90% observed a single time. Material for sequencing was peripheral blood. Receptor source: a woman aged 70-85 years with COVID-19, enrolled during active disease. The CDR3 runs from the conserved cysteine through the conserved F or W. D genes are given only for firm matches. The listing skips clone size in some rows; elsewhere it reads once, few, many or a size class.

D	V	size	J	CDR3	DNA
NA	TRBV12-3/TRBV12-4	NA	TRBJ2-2	CASTLGNTGELFF	TGTGCCAGCACTTTGGGCAACACCGGGGAGCTGTTTTTT
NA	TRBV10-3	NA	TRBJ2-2	CAISEGGADTGELFF	TGTGCCATCAGTGAGGGGGGCGCCGACACCGGGGAGCTGTTTTTT
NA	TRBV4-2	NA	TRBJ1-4	CASSQVGGYNEKLFF	TGTGCCAGCAGCCAAGTCGGGGGTTATAATGAAAAACTGTTTTTT
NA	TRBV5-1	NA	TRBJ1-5	CASSPSAGSEQPQHF	TGCGCCAGCAGCCCCTCCGCCGGGTCTGAACAGCCCCAGCATTTT
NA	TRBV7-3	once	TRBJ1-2	CASSLDGRGYGYTF	TGTGCCAGCAGCTTAGATGGAAGGGGCTATGGCTACACCTTC
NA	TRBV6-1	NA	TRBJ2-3	CASSEQTKLTDTQYF	TGTGCCAGCAGTGAACAGACAAAGTTGACAGATACGCAGTATTTT
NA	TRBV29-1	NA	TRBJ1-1	CSATAPGLTEAFF	TGCAGCGCCACCGCCCCGGGACTCACTGAAGCTTTCTTT
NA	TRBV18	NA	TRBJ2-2	CASSPPSRGRNTGELFF	TGTGCCAGCTCACCACCCAGCCGGGGTAGGAACACCGGGGAGCTGTTTTTT
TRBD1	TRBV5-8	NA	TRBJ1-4	CASSTGTGAEKLFF	TGTGCCAGCAGCACCGGGACAGGGGCTGAAAAACTGTTTTTT
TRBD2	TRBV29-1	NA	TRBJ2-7	CSVSRTSGNEQYF	TGCAGCGTCTCCAGGACTAGCGGGAACGAGCAGTACTTC
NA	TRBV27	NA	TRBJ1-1	CASSLEGGQINTEAFF	TGTGCCAGCAGTTTAGAAGGAGGTCAGATAAACACTGAAGCTTTCTTT
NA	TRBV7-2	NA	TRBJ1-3	CASSLVDSSGNTIYF	TGTGCCAGCAGCTTAGTGGACAGCTCTGGAAACACCATATATTTT
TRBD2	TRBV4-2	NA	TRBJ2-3	CASSQDAERGGSTDTQYF	TGTGCCAGCAGCCAAGATGCTGAACGGGGGGGGAGCACAGATACGCAGTATTTT
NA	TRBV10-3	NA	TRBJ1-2	CAISDTPSSYGYTF	TGTGCCATCAGTGACACCCCCTCCAGCTATGGCTACACCTTC
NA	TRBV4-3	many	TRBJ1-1	CASSTGQRLAEAFF	TGCGCCAGCAGCACCGGACAGAGGCTCGCTGAAGCTTTCTTT
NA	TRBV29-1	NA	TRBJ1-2	CSVGEGHYGYTF	TGCAGCGTTGGAGAGGGGCACTATGGCTACACCTTC
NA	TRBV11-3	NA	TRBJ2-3	CASSLGAGVTSTDTQYF	TGTGCCAGCAGCTTAGGGGCAGGGGTAACTAGCACAGATACGCAGTATTTT
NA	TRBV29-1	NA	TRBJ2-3	CSTHRDTQYF	TGCAGCACACACAGAGATACGCAGTATTTT
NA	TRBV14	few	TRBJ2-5	CASSQDLNRDIRTQYF	TGTGCCAGCAGCCAAGATCTGAACAGGGACATCAGGACCCAGTACTTC
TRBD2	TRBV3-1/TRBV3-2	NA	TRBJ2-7	CASSHETGLSYEQYF	TGTGCCAGCAGCCATGAAACGGGACTATCGTACGAGCAGTACTTC
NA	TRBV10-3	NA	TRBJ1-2	CAISESSGSLTGYTF	TGTGCCATCAGTGAGTCGTCGGGGTCCTTAACCGGCTACACCTTC
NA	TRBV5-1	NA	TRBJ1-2	CASSLDQNYGYTF	TGCGCCAGCAGCTTGGACCAGAACTATGGCTACACCTTC
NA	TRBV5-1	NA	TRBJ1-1	CASSTQPGITEAFF	TGCGCCAGCAGCACCCAGCCCGGGATCACTGAAGCTTTCTTT
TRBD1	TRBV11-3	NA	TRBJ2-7	CASSPRDRVYEQYF	TGTGCCAGCAGCCCCCGGGACAGGGTCTACGAGCAGTACTTC
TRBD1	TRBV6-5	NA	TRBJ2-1	CASSYRRDSVFNEQFF	TGTGCCAGCAGTTATCGCCGGGACAGTGTGTTTAATGAGCAGTTCTTC
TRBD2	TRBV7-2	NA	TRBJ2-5	CASSPGLARETQYF	TGTGCCAGCAGCCCCGGACTAGCTAGGGAGACCCAGTACTTC
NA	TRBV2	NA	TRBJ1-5	CASSTNSGANQPQHF	TGTGCCAGCAGCACAAATAGCGGGGCGAATCAGCCCCAGCATTTT